Listed below are T cell receptor beta chains from one sample, sequenced in a study of T cell responses to AZD1222 COVID-19 vaccine. Produced via immunoSEQ multiplex PCR; TCRdb's table is partial and in-frame only. The data contain 150,000 to 180,000 clones, less than 90% of them singletons. Sequenced here: peripheral blood, sampled on day 0 of AZD1222 vaccination. These receptors all come from an adult in good health. The CDR3 runs from the conserved cysteine through the conserved F or W. The D gene is left open where the match is weak. Expanded clones get a size class; other rows say once, few or many, or leave the size out.

J gene | D gene | V gene | clone size | CDR3 protein | CDR3 DNA
TRBJ1-6 | TRBD1 | TRBV10-2 | . | CASSESAGGYSPLHF | TGCGCCAGCAGTGAGTCGGCAGGGGGCTACTCACCCCTCCACTTT
TRBJ1-4 | . | TRBV27 | . | CASRPTGRPNEKLFF | TGTGCCAGCAGACCTACAGGCCGACCTAATGAAAAACTGTTTTTT
TRBJ2-7 | TRBD2 | TRBV27 | . | CASSSSGLAGGRQYF | TGTGCCAGCAGTTCCTCGGGACTAGCGGGGGGTCGGCAGTACTTC
TRBJ1-1 | . | TRBV7-9 | . | CASSLSRDTEAFF | TGTGCCAGCAGCTTAAGCAGGGACACTGAAGCTTTCTTT
TRBJ1-5 | . | TRBV24-1 | . | CAIDQPQHF | TGTGCCATTGATCAGCCCCAGCATTTT
TRBJ1-2 | . | TRBV11-2 | once | CASSSQPGGEGGYTF | TGTGCCAGCAGCTCCCAGCCGGGGGGGGAGGGAGGCTACACCTTC
TRBJ1-1 | . | TRBV18 | . | CASSRQRYGGRAMNTEAFF | TGTGCCAGCTCACGGCAAAGGTACGGGGGCCGGGCGATGAACACTGAAGCTTTCTTT
TRBJ1-4 | . | TRBV28 | . | CASSPLEKLFF | TGTGCCAGCAGTCCGTTGGAAAAACTGTTTTTT
TRBJ2-1 | TRBD2 | TRBV5-6 | . | CASSSSGGRYNEQFF | TGTGCCAGCAGCTCTTCCGGGGGGAGATACAATGAGCAGTTCTTC
TRBJ1-4 | . | TRBV4-3 | . | CASSLRKTGLNEKLFF | TGCGCCAGCAGCCTGAGGAAGACAGGCCTTAATGAAAAACTGTTTTTT
TRBJ2-2 | . | TRBV3-1/TRBV3-2 | . | CASSQDRGRGRNTGELFF | TGTGCCAGCAGCCAAGATCGGGGACGGGGCCGGAACACCGGGGAGCTGTTTTTT
TRBJ2-5 | . | TRBV6-1 | . | CASSEDRRGQETQYF | TGTGCCAGCAGTGAAGATAGAAGGGGCCAAGAGACCCAGTACTTC
TRBJ1-1 | . | TRBV5-1 | . | CASSLTVSDTEAFF | TGCGCCAGCAGCTTGACAGTATCGGACACTGAAGCTTTCTTT
TRBJ1-6 | . | TRBV21-1 | . | CASSRRRGPSPLHF | TGTGCCAGCAGCCGAAGAAGGGGGCCTTCACCCCTCCACTTT
TRBJ2-1 | . | TRBV11-2 | . | CASSPQRGWGGNEQFF | TGTGCCAGCAGCCCACAAAGGGGGTGGGGTGGCAATGAGCAGTTCTTC
TRBJ1-5 | . | TRBV4-3 | . | CASSQDRVSNQPQHF | TGCGCCAGCAGCCAAGATAGGGTTAGCAATCAGCCCCAGCATTTT
TRBJ2-3 | . | TRBV7-2 | . | CASSFRGATDTQYF | TGTGCCAGCAGCTTCAGAGGCGCCACAGATACGCAGTATTTT
TRBJ2-7 | TRBD1 | TRBV5-1 | . | CASQSGTGRYEQYF | TGCGCCAGCCAGTCAGGGACAGGGAGGTACGAGCAGTACTTC
TRBJ1-2 | . | TRBV2 | . | CASSDGAVNGYTF | TGTGCCAGCAGTGATGGGGCAGTGAATGGCTACACCTTC
TRBJ1-2 | . | TRBV19 | few | CASSIGQYGYTF | TGTGCCAGTAGTATTGGACAATATGGCTACACCTTC
TRBJ2-5 | . | TRBV6-5 | . | CASSFDSAIQYF | TGTGCCAGCAGTTTTGACTCCGCCATCCAGTACTTC
TRBJ1-3 | . | TRBV11-2 | . | CASSPQVSGNTIYF | TGTGCCAGCAGCCCACAGGTCTCTGGAAACACCATATATTTT
TRBJ1-2 | . | TRBV6-5 | once | CASSRPSYGYTF | TGTGCCAGCAGTCGCCCCTCCTATGGCTACACCTTC
TRBJ2-7 | . | TRBV6-5 | . | CASRTDTSSYEQYF | TGTGCCAGCAGGACGGACACAAGCTCCTACGAGCAGTACTTC
TRBJ2-5 | TRBD2 | TRBV7-3 | . | CASSPTGTTIQETQYF | TGTGCCAGCAGCCCAACGGGGACTACCATCCAAGAGACCCAGTACTTC
TRBJ1-1 | . | TRBV7-9 | . | CASSLVGGRFTEAFF | TGTGCCAGCAGCTTAGTCGGGGGGCGCTTTACTGAAGCTTTCTTT
TRBJ1-3 | . | TRBV6-6 | . | CASSPTGSGNTIYF | TGTGCCAGCAGTCCTACAGGGTCCGGAAACACCATATATTTT
TRBJ2-2 | TRBD1 | TRBV9 | . | CASRTGQGTGELFF | TGTGCCAGCAGGACAGGGCAGGGGACCGGGGAGCTGTTTTTT
TRBJ1-5 | . | TRBV10-3 | . | CAISESGANQPQHF | TGTGCCATCAGTGAGTCAGGGGCAAATCAGCCCCAGCATTTT
TRBJ1-5 | TRBD1 | TRBV7-2 | . | CASSLAAQGGQPQHF | TGTGCCAGCAGCTTAGCCGCACAGGGGGGTCAGCCCCAGCATTTT
TRBJ1-2 | . | TRBV6-5 | . | CASTRTSNYGYTF | TGTGCCAGCACCAGGACCTCTAACTATGGCTACACCTTC
TRBJ2-2 | . | TRBV5-4 | . | CASRFAGARTGELFF | TGTGCCAGCAGGTTCGCAGGGGCACGCACCGGGGAGCTGTTTTTT
TRBJ2-7 | . | TRBV2 | . | CASSDGYEQYF | TGTGCCAGCAGTGACGGGTACGAGCAGTACTTC
TRBJ1-1 | . | TRBV6-6 | . | CASSSFTVMNTEAFF | TGTGCCAGCAGTTCATTTACGGTCATGAACACTGAAGCTTTCTTT
TRBJ2-7 | . | TRBV2 | . | CASSVIEQYF | TGTGCCAGCAGTGTAATTGAGCAGTACTTC
TRBJ1-4 | . | TRBV5-1 | . | CASSPTRNRVGAEKLFF | TGCGCCAGCAGCCCGACTCGGAACAGGGTAGGAGCAGAAAAACTGTTTTTT
TRBJ2-1 | TRBD1 | TRBV24-1 | . | CSWDRVSEQFF | TGTTCCTGGGACAGGGTTTCTGAGCAGTTCTTC
TRBJ1-1 | . | TRBV6-2/TRBV6-3 | . | CASSYADGELSTEAFF | TGTGCCAGCAGTTACGCAGACGGGGAACTGAGCACTGAAGCTTTCTTT
TRBJ2-1 | TRBD2 | TRBV7-2 | . | CASSGAGGALYEQFF | TGTGCCAGCAGCGGAGCGGGGGGGGCTTTGTATGAGCAGTTCTTC
TRBJ1-5 | . | TRBV7-2 | once | CASSLRTDYSNQPQHF | TGTGCCAGCAGCTTAAGAACCGATTATAGCAATCAGCCCCAGCATTTT
TRBJ2-3 | . | TRBV6-1 | . | CASSELAWTDTQYF | TGTGCCAGCAGTGAACTAGCTTGGACAGATACGCAGTATTTT
TRBJ1-2 | . | TRBV7-9 | . | CASSQIGYGYTF | TGTGCCAGCAGCCAAATTGGGTATGGCTACACCTTC
TRBJ1-5 | . | TRBV23-1 | . | CASSQSRTVVGNQPQHF | TGCGCCAGCAGTCAATCTAGGACAGTAGTCGGCAATCAGCCCCAGCATTTT
TRBJ2-7 | . | TRBV6-5 | once | CASSLDSEGSYEQYF | TGTGCCAGCAGTTTGGACTCCGAGGGTTCCTACGAGCAGTACTTC
TRBJ2-1 | . | TRBV6-1 | . | CASSERPRFDNEQFF | TGTGCCAGCAGTGAAAGGCCACGATTTGACAATGAGCAGTTCTTC
TRBJ1-2 | . | TRBV28 | . | CASSLATTVLGYTF | TGTGCCAGCAGTTTGGCCACGACAGTACTTGGCTACACCTTC
TRBJ2-4 | . | TRBV19 | . | CASSHSGPERAKNIQYF | TGTGCCAGTAGCCATTCGGGGCCGGAACGGGCCAAAAACATTCAGTACTTC
TRBJ1-6 | . | TRBV5-1 | . | CASSLEEDSPLHF | TGCGCCAGCAGCTTGGAGGAGGATTCACCCCTCCACTTT
TRBJ1-5 | TRBD1 | TRBV12-3/TRBV12-4 | . | CASSRTGQQPQHF | TGTGCCAGCAGCCGGACAGGGCAACAGCCCCAGCATTTT
TRBJ2-1 | . | TRBV10-3 | . | CAISEEGLEQFF | TGTGCCATCAGTGAGGAGGGACTTGAGCAGTTCTTC
TRBJ2-5 | . | TRBV27 | . | CASRSGRETQYF | TGTGCCAGCAGGAGTGGTCGGGAGACCCAGTACTTC
TRBJ1-5 | . | TRBV19 | . | CATFQGLRGGGNQPQHF | TGTGCCACTTTCCAGGGGCTCCGAGGGGGTGGCAATCAGCCCCAGCATTTT
TRBJ2-7 | TRBD2 | TRBV7-9 | . | CASSLSGGYEQYF | TGTGCCAGCAGCTTAAGCGGGGGGTACGAGCAGTACTTC
TRBJ1-6 | . | TRBV5-3 | . | CARRTLVRQYNSPLHF | TGTGCCAGAAGGACCCTTGTTAGGCAGTATAATTCACCCCTCCACTTT